The 13 T cell receptor beta chains in this list originate from one sample, sequenced in a study of cytomegalovirus exposure and HLA in healthy donors. PCR involved 60 Vbeta and 13 Jbeta primers. Sequencing used immunoSEQ multiplex PCR; TCRdb keeps in-frame clones, though not all of them. The data show about 94,000 clones, with around 66% seen just once and 3.9% held by the top ten. The sample consisted of PBMCs. All receptors derive from a man younger than 45 in good health and CMV-seronegative.

This clone was seen only a few times. The rearrangement joins TRBV4-2 to TRBJ2-5, with TRBD2 matching 9 bases. CDR3 length: 17 amino acids. The germline V gene has CDR1 LGHNA and CDR2 YNFKEQ. Trimming cost V 1 base and J 4 bases; bases outside gene matches: 10. CDR3 DNA: TGTGCCAGCAGCCAAGTAGTCAGCGGGGGGCAAGGAGAGACCCAGTACTTC. Its translation is CASSQVVSGGQGETQYF.

The chain uses TRBV7-8 and TRBJ2-3; D gene unclear. The V end was cut by 5 bases, the J end by 6 bases, with 9 bases between. CDR3 size: 12 residues. Germline values: CDR1 SGHVS, CDR2 FQNEAQ. Written as DNA, the CDR3 is TGTGCCAGCAGCCGTCCTATTGATACGCAGTATTTT. It specifies CASSRPIDTQYF.

V is TRBV5-1 and J is TRBJ1-1; 7 bases agree with TRBD1. The CDR3 extends over 15 amino acids. Trimming at V came to 1 base and at J to 4 bases, leaving 7 bases not matched to a gene. The germline V gene encodes CDR1 SGHRS and CDR2 YFSETQ. The CDR3 here is CASSLSRRGSTEAFF. The CDR3 DNA sequence: TGCGCCAGCAGCTTGAGTCGCAGGGGGTCCACTGAAGCTTTCTTT.

The chain couples TRBV6-5 to TRBJ1-2, with D possibly TRBD1 on 5 matching bases. V gave up 4 bases and J gave up 8 bases, with 17 bases separating them. The CDR3 extends over 14 amino acids. Germline V CDR1 and CDR2: MNHEY, SVGAGI. CDR3: CASSSKTDSYGYTF. CDR3 bases: TGTGCCAGCAGTTCCAAGACAGATAGCTACGGCTACACCTTC.

In its sample, this clone was seen once. The V and J genes are TRBV7-9 and TRBJ2-7; 9 bases agree with TRBD2. Germline CDR1 and CDR2: SEHNR and FQNEAQ (reference sequence). The CDR3 is 16 residues long. The ends lost 2 bases at V and 0 bases at J; junction bases unmatched: 5. The CDR3 sequence: CASSLNSGSRSYEQYF. CDR3 bases: TGTGCCAGCAGCTTAAATAGCGGGAGTCGCTCCTACGAGCAGTACTTC.

The chain has TRBV5-8 and TRBJ1-1, with TRBD1 matching over 7 bases. The CDR3 sequence is 15 residues long. After removal of 0 bases from V and 3 bases from J, the junction contained 5 bases not matched to a gene. The germline V gene encodes CDR1 SGHTS and CDR2 YDEGEE. CDR3 residues: CASSLARTGYTEAFF. The CDR3 region has the DNA TGTGCCAGCAGCTTGGCCAGGACAGGATACACTGAAGCTTTCTTT.

This clone turned up a few times. The chain carries TRBV28 and TRBJ2-7; D is possibly TRBD1 (5 bases). The ends were cut back, 3 bases at V and 2 bases at J, with 8 bases in the middle. This CDR3 region has 13 residues. Germline lookup yields CDR1 MDHEN and CDR2 SYDVKM. CDR3 nucleotides: TGTGCCAGCAGTTTTGGGGCAGCCTACGAGCAGTACTTC. Its protein is CASSFGAAYEQYF.

J is TRBJ1-4 and V is TRBV7-2; 10 bases match TRBD1. The CDR3 runs to 17 residues. Germline V lookup: CDR1 SGHTA, CDR2 FQGNSA. The V gene end was trimmed by 1 base and the J gene end by 7 bases; junction bases not matched to a gene: 9. The CDR3 DNA follows: TGTGCCAGCAGCTTAGAAGGTCCGGGGACAGGGGTTGAAAAACTGTTTTTT. Protein product: CASSLEGPGTGVEKLFF.

The V and J genes are TRBV28 and TRBJ2-7; 8 bases are a match to TRBD2. This CDR3 has 14 amino acids. V was pared by 2 bases and J by 7 bases, with 7 bases of the junction left unmatched. CDR1 and CDR2 (germline): MDHEN, SYDVKM. DNA for the CDR3: TGTGCCAGCAGTTTAATAGCGGGACGAGGGGAGCAGTACTTC. Encoded protein: CASSLIAGRGEQYF.

J is TRBJ1-4 and V is TRBV7-2; a weak D match, TRBD1 (6 bases). Germline CDR1 SGHTA, CDR2 FQGNSA. This CDR3 has 15 residues. Trimming cost V 3 bases and J 5 bases, with 13 bases left between them. The CDR3 region has the DNA TGTGCCAGCAGCTTGTATGCCGGGACAAATGAAAAACTGTTTTTT. It is translated as CASSLYAGTNEKLFF.

Written as DNA, the CDR3 is TGTGCCAGCAGTTTTAGCACCACTCGGACAGGGGTTGGATCACCCCTCCACTTT. Protein product: CASSFSTTRTGVGSPLHF. This chain uses TRBV27 with TRBJ1-6, with 9 bases aligning to TRBD1. The V gene end was trimmed by 3 bases and the J gene end by 10 bases; junction bases not matched to a gene: 16. This CDR3 comprises 18 residues. CDR1 and CDR2 (germline): MNHEY, SMNVEV (reference sequence).

This clone was picked up a small number of times. The chain links TRBV29-1 to TRBJ1-2; possible D gene TRBD1, 6 bases. Per the germline V gene, CDR1 is SQVTM and CDR2 is ANQGSEA. The CDR3 contains 12 residues. V dropped 5 bases and J dropped 6 bases, with 13 bases sitting between them. The CDR3 loop is CSVTFPGDGYTF. The CDR3 DNA reads TGCAGCGTTACCTTCCCAGGGGATGGCTACACCTTC.

CDR3 region: CASSPGQGEQPQHF. CDR3 nucleotides: TGTGCCAGCTCACCAGGACAGGGGGAACAGCCCCAGCATTTT. V and J are TRBV18 and TRBJ1-5; 10 positions match TRBD1. Unmatched junction bases numbered 2, after V lost 2 bases and J lost 7 bases. CDR3 length equals 14 residues. Germline CDR1 is KGHSH and CDR2 is LQKENI. The variable domain in full, completed from reference TRBV18 and TRBJ1-5, reads NAGVMQNPRHLVRRRGQEARLRCSPMKGHSHVYWYRQLPEEGLKFMVYLQKENIIDESGMPKERFSAEFPKEGPSILRIQQVVRGDSAAYFCASSPGQGEQPQHFGDGTRLSIL.